This entry lists 9 T cell receptor beta chains sequenced from one sample in a study of T-cell memory formation after mild COVID-19. TCRdb itself ran the 5' RACE reads through MiXCR, one entry per CDR3 protein. Here the sample spans about 470,000 distinct CDR3 sequences, approximately 18% being singletons. The sequenced sample consisted of PBMCs or a T cell subset sorted from them (not recorded which). The source of these receptors is an adult woman who had mild COVID-19 (a few samples of this study predate the infection). Cell type and time point are not known.

The chain couples TRBV7-7 to TRBJ2-5; 11 bases are a match to TRBD2. Germline trimming cut 6 bases from V and 1 base from J; bases unmatched to any gene: 4. The CDR3 consists of 15 residues. Per germline, CDR1 SSHAT and CDR2 FNYEAQ (reference sequence). CDR3 nucleotides: TGTGCCAGCAGGAGACTAGCGGGGCTCCAAGAGACCCAGTACTTC. Amino acid sequence: CASRRLAGLQETQYF.

This clonotype occurred a few times. This chain connects TRBV29-1 to TRBJ2-7; D perhaps matches TRBD1 (5 bases). V was trimmed by 1 base and J by 1 base, leaving 8 bases between them. Germline V gene sequence: CDR1 SQVTM, CDR2 ANQGSEA. This CDR3 comprises 13 residues. CDR3 coding DNA: TGCAGCGTTGAAGTGACAGCGTCCTACGAGCAGTACTTC. This encodes CSVEVTASYEQYF.

The chain recombines TRBV24-1 with TRBJ2-3, with D hard to call. The V and J ends lost 11 bases and 4 bases respectively, with 6 bases between them. The CDR3 length is 10 residues. Germline CDR1 is KGHDR and CDR2 is SFDVKD. The CDR3 bases are TGTGCCAGAACCTCAGATACGCAGTATTTT. Its protein is CARTSDTQYF.

This clonotype was detected only a few times. The chain carries TRBV20-1 and TRBJ2-3; TRBD2 aligns across 8 bases. Trimming cost V 1 base and J 6 bases; bases outside gene matches: 21. Germline V gene sequence: CDR1 DFQATT, CDR2 SNEGSKA (reference sequence). The CDR3 length is 19 residues. CDR3 protein: CSARGPPLRGGRIPDTQYF. The CDR3 DNA reads as TGCAGTGCTAGAGGTCCCCCCCTTAGGGGCGGGAGGATTCCGGATACGCAGTATTTT.

CDR3 coding DNA: TGTGCCAGCAGTTTTAACCGGGGGTATGCAGATACGCAGTATTTT. Its protein product is CASSFNRGYADTQYF. This sequence joins TRBV12-3 or TRBV12-4 and TRBJ2-3; D perhaps matches TRBD2 (6 bases). Trimming removed 3 bases from V and 4 bases from J, with 14 bases in between. The CDR3 is made up of 15 amino acids.

This clonotype was seen many times. Relative to the germline gene, one junction end is altered; a read error may explain this. J is TRBJ2-2 and V is TRBV5-1; TRBD2 aligns across 9 bases. Germline V gives CDR1 SGHRS, CDR2 YFSETQ. This CDR3 comprises 14 residues. The CDR3, as DNA: TGTGCCAGCAGCTTAGCGGGAGACACCGGGGAGCTGTTTTTT. It translates to CASSLAGDTGELFF.

This clonotype occurred a few times. V gene TRBV6-5 combines with J gene TRBJ2-5; 11 positions match TRBD2. Germline values: CDR1 MNHEY, CDR2 SVGAGI. Trimming at V came to 0 bases and at J to 4 bases, leaving 4 bases not matched to a gene. CDR3 length equals 16 residues. The CDR3 DNA follows: TGTGCCAGCAGTTACTCGAAACTAGCGGGGGCAGAGACCCAGTACTTC. Protein: CASSYSKLAGAETQYF.

The chain uses TRBV24-1 and TRBJ1-1; weak D call: TRBD1 (5 bases). Trimming removed 6 bases from V and 7 bases from J, with 11 bases in between. CDR1 and CDR2 from the germline V gene are KGHDR and SFDVKD. CDR3 size: 12 residues. For the CDR3, the DNA is TGTGCCACCAGTTTAGGAGGGGTTGAAGCTTTCTTT. It translates to CATSLGGVEAFF.

The chain joins TRBV5-1 to TRBJ2-7; a possible D gene is TRBD1 (6 bases). CDR3 length: 19 residues. CDR1 is SGHRS and CDR2 is YFSETQ in the germline V gene. Trimming took off 0 bases at V and 1 base at J, with 23 bases between the two ends. The CDR3 region is CASSLVGQMGRLESYEQYF. DNA for the CDR3: TGCGCCAGCAGCTTGGTAGGACAGATGGGTCGGTTGGAGTCCTACGAGCAGTACTTC.